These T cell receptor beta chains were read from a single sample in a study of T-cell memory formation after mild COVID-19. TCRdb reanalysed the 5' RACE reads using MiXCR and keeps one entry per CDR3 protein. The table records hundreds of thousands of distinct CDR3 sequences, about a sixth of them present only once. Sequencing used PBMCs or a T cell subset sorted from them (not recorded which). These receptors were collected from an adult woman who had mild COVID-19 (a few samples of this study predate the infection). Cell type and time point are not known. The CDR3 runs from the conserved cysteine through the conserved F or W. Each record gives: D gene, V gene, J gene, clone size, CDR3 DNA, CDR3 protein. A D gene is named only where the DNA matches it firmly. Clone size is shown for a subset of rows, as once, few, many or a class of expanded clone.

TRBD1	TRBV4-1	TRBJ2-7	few	TGCGCCAGCAGCCAGAGCACCGGGACAGGGGGTAACGAGCAGTACTTC	CASSQSTGTGGNEQYF
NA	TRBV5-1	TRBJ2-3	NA	TGCGCCAGCAGCCCGGGGGATGGTAGCAGAGATACGCAGTATTTT	CASSPGDGSRDTQYF
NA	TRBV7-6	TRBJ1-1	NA	TGTGCCAGCAGCTTAGGATGGGGTTCCCAGAACACTGAAGCTTTCTTT	CASSLGWGSQNTEAFF
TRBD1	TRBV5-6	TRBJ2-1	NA	TGTGCCAGCAGCCCAGGACCCGACAGGGGGGAGCAGCAGTTCTTC	CASSPGPDRGEQQFF
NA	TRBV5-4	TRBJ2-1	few	TGTGCCAGCAGCCCGGGACATGAAGTGAGCTCCTACAATGAGCAGTTCTTC	CASSPGHEVSSYNEQFF
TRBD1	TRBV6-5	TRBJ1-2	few	TGTGCCAGCAGACTCCGACAGGGGGCGGCTGGCTACACCTTC	CASRLRQGAAGYTF
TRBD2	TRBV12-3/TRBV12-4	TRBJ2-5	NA	TGTGCCAGCAGTTTCACTAGCGAAGAGACCCAGTACTTC	CASSFTSEETQYF
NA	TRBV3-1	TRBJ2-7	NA	TGTGCCAGCAGCTATAGACTCAGCTACGAGCAGTACTTC	CASSYRLSYEQYF
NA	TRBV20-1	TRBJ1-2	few	TGCAGTGCTAGAGTGGTCAGGGCGAATGTGAACTATGGCTACACCTTC	CSARVVRANVNYGYTF
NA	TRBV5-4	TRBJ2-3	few	TGTGCCAGCAGGGACAGAGGGATTGGCGCGGCAGATACGCAGTATTTT	CASRDRGIGAADTQYF
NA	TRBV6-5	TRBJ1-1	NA	TGTGCCAGCAACTCTGCTTCGGGAGAAGAGGCTTTCTTT	CASNSASGEEAFF
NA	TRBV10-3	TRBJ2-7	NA	TGTGCCACCCTCAATCAGGGTTCCGAGCAGTACTTC	CATLNQGSEQYF
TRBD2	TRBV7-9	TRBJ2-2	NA	TGTGCCAGCAGCTCGGGACTAGCGGGAGTTTATACCGGGGAGCTGTTTTTT	CASSSGLAGVYTGELFF
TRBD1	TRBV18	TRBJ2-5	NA	TGTGCCAGCTCATCGGGACAGGGGCCTTTCGAGACCCAGTACTTC	CASSSGQGPFETQYF
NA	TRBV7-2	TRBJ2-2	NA	TGTGCCAGCAGCTTAAGTCGGGGAGGTTGGACCGGGGAGCTGTTTTTT	CASSLSRGGWTGELFF
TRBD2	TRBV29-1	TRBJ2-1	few	TGCAGCGTTGGTAGATTAGCGGGAGCAAAAGGTAATGAGCAGTTCTTC	CSVGRLAGAKGNEQFF
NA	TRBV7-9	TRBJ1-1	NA	TGTGCCAGCAGAGGAGGTGGGGGCGCGGACACTGAAGCTTTCTTT	CASRGGGGADTEAFF
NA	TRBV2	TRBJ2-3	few	TGTGCCAGCAGGATTCTAGATACGCAGTATTTT	CASRILDTQYF
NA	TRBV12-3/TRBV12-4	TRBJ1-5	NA	TGTGCCAGCACCCTTAAGCATAATCAGCCCCAGCATTTT	CASTLKHNQPQHF
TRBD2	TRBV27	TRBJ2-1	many	TGTGCCACCGGGACTAGAGGGGGGGGTCGGTTCTTC	CATGTRGGGRFF
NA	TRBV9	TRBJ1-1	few	TGTGCCAGCAGCGTAGATCGGTGGAGACTGGACGGCACTGAAGCTTTCTTT	CASSVDRWRLDGTEAFF
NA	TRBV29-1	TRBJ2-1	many	TGCAGCGTTGCTCAGGGGTGGGATGAGCAGTTCTTC	CSVAQGWDEQFF
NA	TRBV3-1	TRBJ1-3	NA	TGTGCCAGCCCGCGATCCGCCAGGGCTGGAAACACCATATATTTT	CASPRSARAGNTIYF
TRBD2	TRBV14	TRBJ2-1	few	TGTGCCAGCAGCCCGGGACTAGAGGACTACAATGAGCAGTTCTTC	CASSPGLEDYNEQFF
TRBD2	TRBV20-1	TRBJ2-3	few	TGCAGTGTAAGGACTAGCGGGAGGACGTCAGATACGCAGTATTTT	CSVRTSGRTSDTQYF
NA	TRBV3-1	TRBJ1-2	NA	TGTGCCAGCAGCCAAGGGACAGCCTACTGGGGCTACACCTTC	CASSQGTAYWGYTF
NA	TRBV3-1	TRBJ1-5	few	TGTGCCAGCAGCCCGGCCTATAGCAATCAGCCCCAGCATTTT	CASSPAYSNQPQHF
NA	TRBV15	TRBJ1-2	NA	TGTGCCACCAGCAGGCCGAGTGGGAGCGGCTACACCTTC	CATSRPSGSGYTF
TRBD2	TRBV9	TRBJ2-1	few	TGTGCCAGCAGCGCCCGAATTGGCGCGGGAGGGCCCGATGAGCAGTTCTTC	CASSARIGAGGPDEQFF
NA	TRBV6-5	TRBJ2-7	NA	TGTGCCAGCAGTTCCCAGGGGAGTAGAGGGTACGAGCAGTACTTC	CASSSQGSRGYEQYF
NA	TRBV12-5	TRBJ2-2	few	TGTGCTAGTGCCAAAATGTTGGCTGGGGAGCTGTTTTTT	CASAKMLAGELFF
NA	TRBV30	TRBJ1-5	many	TGTGCCTGGAGTGTGGGTAGCAATCAGCCCCAGCATTTT	CAWSVGSNQPQHF
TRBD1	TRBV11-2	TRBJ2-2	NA	TGTGCCAGCAGCTTAGGGGGGACAGGGGGCGACACCGGGGAGCTGTTTTTT	CASSLGGTGGDTGELFF
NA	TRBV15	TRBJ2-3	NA	TGTGCCACCAGCAGAGGGCCGCTGGACCGGCCGGGGGTAAACTTCACAGATACGCAGTATTTT	CATSRGPLDRPGVNFTDTQYF
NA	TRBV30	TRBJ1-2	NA	TGTGCCTGGGCCGGGGTAAACTATGGCTACACCTTC	CAWAGVNYGYTF
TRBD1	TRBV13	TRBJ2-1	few	TGTGCCAGCAGCTTAAAGGACAGGGCTTACAATGAGCAGTTCTTC	CASSLKDRAYNEQFF
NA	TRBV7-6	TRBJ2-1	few	TGTGCCAGCAGCTTAGGTAGAAGCGTAAGCTCCTACAATGAGCAGTTCTTC	CASSLGRSVSSYNEQFF
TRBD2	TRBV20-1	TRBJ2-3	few	TGCAGTGCTACCAGGGGGGGTAGCGGGGGCCCAGATACGCAGTATTTT	CSATRGGSGGPDTQYF
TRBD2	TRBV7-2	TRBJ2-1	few	TGTGCCAGCAGACTAGCGGGAGATGGTGAGCAGTTCTTC	CASRLAGDGEQFF
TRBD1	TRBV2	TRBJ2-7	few	TGTGCCAGCAGGAGGACAGGGAGCTCCTACGAGCAGTACTTC	CASRRTGSSYEQYF
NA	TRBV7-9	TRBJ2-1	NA	TGTGCCAGCAGCTCAAGAGGGGCTGAGCAGTTCTTC	CASSSRGAEQFF
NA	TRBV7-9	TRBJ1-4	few	TGTGCCAGCAGCTTCCAAGGGGCACTTGAGTATGAAAAACTGTTTTTT	CASSFQGALEYEKLFF
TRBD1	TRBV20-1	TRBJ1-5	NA	TGCAGTGCTAGGGGGACAGGGGTGGGTCAGCCCCAGCATTTT	CSARGTGVGQPQHF
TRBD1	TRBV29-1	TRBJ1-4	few	TGCAGCGTCGGGACAGTCCCTAATGAAAAACTGTTTTTT	CSVGTVPNEKLFF
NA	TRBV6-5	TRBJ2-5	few	TGTGCCAGCAGTATTGGACCGATGGGAGAGACCCAGTACTTC	CASSIGPMGETQYF
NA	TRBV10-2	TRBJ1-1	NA	TGCGTCAGCAGTGCTACGGGGGCTCTAATGAACACTGAAGCTTTCTTT	CVSSATGALMNTEAFF
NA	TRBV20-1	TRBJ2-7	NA	TGCAGTGCTAGAGATCCGGGGCTCTCCTACGAGCAGTACTTC	CSARDPGLSYEQYF
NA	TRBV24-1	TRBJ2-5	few	TGTGCCACCAGTGAGGGTGTGGGGAAAGAGACCCAGTACTTC	CATSEGVGKETQYF
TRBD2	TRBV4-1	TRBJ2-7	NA	TGCGCCAGCAGCCCCGGGCCAGCGGGGGGCACCCGCTCCTACGAGCAGTACTTC	CASSPGPAGGTRSYEQYF
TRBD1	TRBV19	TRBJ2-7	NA	TGTGCCAGTAGTACAGGGGGACAGGTGTCTGACGAGCAGTACTTC	CASSTGGQVSDEQYF
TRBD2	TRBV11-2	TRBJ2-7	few	TGTGCCAGCAGCCGACTAGCGGGAGAAATCAGCTCCTACGAGCAGTACTTC	CASSRLAGEISSYEQYF
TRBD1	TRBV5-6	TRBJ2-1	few	TGTGCCAGCAGCTTTGGGTCCGGGACAGGGGATGAGCAGTTCTTC	CASSFGSGTGDEQFF
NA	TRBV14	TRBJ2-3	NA	TGTGCCAGCAGCATTGTACGTACTAGCACAGATACGCAGTATTTT	CASSIVRTSTDTQYF
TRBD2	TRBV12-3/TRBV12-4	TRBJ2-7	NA	TGTGCCAGCAGGCCCGGGACTAGCTTCTACGAGCAGTACTTC	CASRPGTSFYEQYF
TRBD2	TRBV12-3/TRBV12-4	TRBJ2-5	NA	TGTGCCAGCAGGTCCGGGACTAGCGGGGGGGCCCCCCAGTACTTC	CASRSGTSGGAPQYF